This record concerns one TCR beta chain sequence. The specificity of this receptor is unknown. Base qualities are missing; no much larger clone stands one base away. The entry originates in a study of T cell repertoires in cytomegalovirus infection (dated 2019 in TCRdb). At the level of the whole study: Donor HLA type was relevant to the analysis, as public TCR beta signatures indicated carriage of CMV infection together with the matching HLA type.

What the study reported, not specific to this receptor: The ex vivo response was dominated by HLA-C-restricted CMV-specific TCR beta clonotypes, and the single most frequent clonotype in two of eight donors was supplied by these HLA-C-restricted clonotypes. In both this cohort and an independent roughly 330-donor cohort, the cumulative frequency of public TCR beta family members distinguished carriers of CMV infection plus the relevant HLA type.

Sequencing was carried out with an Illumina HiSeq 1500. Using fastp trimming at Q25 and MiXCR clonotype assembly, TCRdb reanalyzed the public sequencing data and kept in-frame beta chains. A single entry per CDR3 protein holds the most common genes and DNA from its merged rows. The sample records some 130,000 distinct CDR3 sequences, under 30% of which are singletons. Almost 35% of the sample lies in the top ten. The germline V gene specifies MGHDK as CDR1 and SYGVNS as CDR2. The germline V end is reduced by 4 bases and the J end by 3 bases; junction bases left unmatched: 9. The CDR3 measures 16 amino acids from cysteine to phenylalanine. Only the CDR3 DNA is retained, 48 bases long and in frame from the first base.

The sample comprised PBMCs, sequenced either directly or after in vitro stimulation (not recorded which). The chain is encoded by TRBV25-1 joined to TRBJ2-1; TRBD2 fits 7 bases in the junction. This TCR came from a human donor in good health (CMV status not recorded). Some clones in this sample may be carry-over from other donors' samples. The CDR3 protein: CASSAAGAGIYNEQFF. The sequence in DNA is TGTGCCAGCAGTGCTGCGGGAGCGGGAATCTACAATGAGCAGTTCTTC.